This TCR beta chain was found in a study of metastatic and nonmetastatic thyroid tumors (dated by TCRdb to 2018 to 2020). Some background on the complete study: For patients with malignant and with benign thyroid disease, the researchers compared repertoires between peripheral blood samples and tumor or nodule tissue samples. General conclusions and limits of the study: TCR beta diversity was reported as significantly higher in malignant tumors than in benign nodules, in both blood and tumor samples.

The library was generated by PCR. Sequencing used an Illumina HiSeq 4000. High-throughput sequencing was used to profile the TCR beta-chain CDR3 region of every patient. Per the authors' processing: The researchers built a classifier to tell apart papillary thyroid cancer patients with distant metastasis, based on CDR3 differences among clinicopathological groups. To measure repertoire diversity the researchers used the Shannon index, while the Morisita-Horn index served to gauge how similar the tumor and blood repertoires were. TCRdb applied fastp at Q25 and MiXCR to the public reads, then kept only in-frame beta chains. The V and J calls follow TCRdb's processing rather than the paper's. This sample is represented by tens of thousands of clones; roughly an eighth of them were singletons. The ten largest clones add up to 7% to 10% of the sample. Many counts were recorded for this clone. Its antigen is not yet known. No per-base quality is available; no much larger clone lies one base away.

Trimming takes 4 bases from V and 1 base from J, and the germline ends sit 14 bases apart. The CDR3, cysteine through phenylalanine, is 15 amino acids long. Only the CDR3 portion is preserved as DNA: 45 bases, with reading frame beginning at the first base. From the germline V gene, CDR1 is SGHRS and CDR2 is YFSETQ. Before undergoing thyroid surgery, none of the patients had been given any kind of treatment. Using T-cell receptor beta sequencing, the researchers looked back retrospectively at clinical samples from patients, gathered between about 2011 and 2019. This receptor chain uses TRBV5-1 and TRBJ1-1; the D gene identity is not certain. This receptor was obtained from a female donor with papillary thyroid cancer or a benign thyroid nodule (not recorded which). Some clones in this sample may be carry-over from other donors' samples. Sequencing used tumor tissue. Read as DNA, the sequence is TGCGCCAGCAGCCACCCATACTGGGGGAACACTGAAGCTTTCTTT. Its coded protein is CASSHPYWGNTEAFF.